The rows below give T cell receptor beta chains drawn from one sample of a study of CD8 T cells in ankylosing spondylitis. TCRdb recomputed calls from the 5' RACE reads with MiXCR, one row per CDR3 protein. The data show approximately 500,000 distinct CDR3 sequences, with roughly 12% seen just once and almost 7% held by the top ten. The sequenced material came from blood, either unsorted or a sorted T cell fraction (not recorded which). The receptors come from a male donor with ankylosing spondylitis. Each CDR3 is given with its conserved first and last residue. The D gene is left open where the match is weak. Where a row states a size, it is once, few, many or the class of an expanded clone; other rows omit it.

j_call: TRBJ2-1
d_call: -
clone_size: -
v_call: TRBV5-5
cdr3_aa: CASSLSEAYNEQFF
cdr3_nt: TGTGCCAGCAGCTTGAGTGAGGCTTACAATGAGCAGTTCTTC

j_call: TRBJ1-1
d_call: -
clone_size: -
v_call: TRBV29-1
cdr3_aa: CSVERGGTEAFF
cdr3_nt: TGCAGCGTTGAAAGGGGTGGGACTGAAGCTTTCTTT

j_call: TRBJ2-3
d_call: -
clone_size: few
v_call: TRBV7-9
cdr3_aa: CASPDASTDTQYF
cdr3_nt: TGTGCCAGTCCAGACGCTAGCACAGATACGCAGTATTTT

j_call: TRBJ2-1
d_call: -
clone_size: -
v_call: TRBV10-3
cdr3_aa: CAISVVSNEQFF
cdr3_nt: TGTGCCATCAGTGTCGTGAGTAATGAGCAGTTCTTC

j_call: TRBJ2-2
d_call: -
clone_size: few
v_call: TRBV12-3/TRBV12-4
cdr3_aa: CASREGASTGELFF
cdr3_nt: TGTGCCAGCAGGGAGGGGGCTAGCACCGGGGAGCTGTTTTTT

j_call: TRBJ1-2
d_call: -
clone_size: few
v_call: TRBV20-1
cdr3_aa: CSAKQVINYGYTF
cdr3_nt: TGCAGTGCTAAACAGGTTATTAACTATGGCTACACCTTC

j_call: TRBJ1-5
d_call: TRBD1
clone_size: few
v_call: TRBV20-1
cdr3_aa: CSARGGQGSSNQPQHF
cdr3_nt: TGCAGTGCTAGAGGGGGACAGGGTTCCAGCAATCAGCCCCAGCATTTT

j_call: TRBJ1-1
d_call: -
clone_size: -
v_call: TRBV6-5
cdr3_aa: CASHGGLTEAFF
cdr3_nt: TGTGCCTCCCACGGGGGGCTCACTGAAGCTTTCTTT

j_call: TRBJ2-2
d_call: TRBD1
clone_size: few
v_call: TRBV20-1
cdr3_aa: CSARQTGTGVSGELFF
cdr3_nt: TGCAGTGCTAGACAAACCGGGACAGGGGTGTCCGGGGAGCTGTTTTTT

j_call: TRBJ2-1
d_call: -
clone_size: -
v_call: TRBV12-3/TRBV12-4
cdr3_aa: CASSPGVRGEQFF
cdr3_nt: TGTGCCAGCAGTCCAGGCGTTCGGGGTGAGCAGTTCTTC

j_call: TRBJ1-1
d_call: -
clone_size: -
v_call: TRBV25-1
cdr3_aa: CASSEDWGKNTEAFF
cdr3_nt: TGTGCCAGCAGTGAAGATTGGGGGAAGAACACTGAAGCTTTCTTT

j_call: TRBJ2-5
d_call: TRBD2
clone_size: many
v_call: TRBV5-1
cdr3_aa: CASKGLAGETQYF
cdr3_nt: TGCGCCAGCAAGGGACTAGCAGGGGAAACCCAGTACTTC

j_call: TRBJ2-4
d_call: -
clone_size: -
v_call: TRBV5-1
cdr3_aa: CASSRTVLAKNIQYF
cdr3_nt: TGCGCCAGCAGCCGGACAGTCCTAGCCAAAAACATTCAGTACTTC

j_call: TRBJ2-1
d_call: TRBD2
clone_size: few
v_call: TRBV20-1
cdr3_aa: CSARALLAGDTPSPNEQFF
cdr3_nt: TGCAGTGCTAGAGCATTACTAGCGGGAGACACCCCCTCCCCCAATGAGCAGTTCTTC

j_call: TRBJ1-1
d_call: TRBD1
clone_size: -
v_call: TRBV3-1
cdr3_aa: CASSPGGWTEAFF
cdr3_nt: TGTGCCAGCAGCCCAGGGGGCTGGACTGAAGCTTTCTTT

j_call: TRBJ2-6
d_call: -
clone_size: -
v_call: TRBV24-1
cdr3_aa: CATSDPFIASGANVLTF
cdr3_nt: TGTGCCACCAGTGACCCTTTCATCGCCTCTGGGGCCAACGTCCTGACTTTC

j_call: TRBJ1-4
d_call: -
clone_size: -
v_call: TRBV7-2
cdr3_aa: CASSPQSSHNEKLFF
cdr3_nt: TGTGCCAGCAGCCCCCAATCGAGTCATAATGAAAAACTGTTTTTT

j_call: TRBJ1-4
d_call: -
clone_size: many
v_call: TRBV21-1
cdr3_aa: CASSSGLLATNEKLFF
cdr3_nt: TGTGCCAGCAGCTCCGGCCTCCTTGCAACTAATGAAAAACTGTTTTTT

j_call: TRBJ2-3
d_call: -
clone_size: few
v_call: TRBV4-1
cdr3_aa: CASSQARAGGVTDTQYF
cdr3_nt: TGCGCCAGCAGCCAAGCTCGCGCGGGTGGCGTCACAGATACGCAGTATTTT

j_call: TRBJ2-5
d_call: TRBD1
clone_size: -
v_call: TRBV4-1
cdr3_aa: CASSDPGQGGETQYF
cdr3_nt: TGCGCCAGCAGCGATCCGGGACAGGGGGGGGAGACCCAGTACTTC

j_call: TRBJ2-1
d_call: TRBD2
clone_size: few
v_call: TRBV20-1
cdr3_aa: CSAVSGSDSYNEQFF
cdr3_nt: TGCAGTGCGGTTAGCGGGTCCGACTCCTACAATGAGCAGTTCTTC

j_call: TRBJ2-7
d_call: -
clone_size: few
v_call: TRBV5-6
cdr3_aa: CASPFWSRAHEQYF
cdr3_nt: TGTGCCAGTCCGTTCTGGAGCCGGGCTCACGAGCAGTACTTC

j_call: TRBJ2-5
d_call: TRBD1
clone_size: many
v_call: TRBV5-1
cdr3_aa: CASSLNKQGVFQETQYF
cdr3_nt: TGCGCCAGCAGCTTAAACAAACAGGGGGTTTTCCAAGAGACCCAGTACTTC

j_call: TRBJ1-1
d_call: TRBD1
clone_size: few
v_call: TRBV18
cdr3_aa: CASSSYQGVETEAFF
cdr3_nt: TGTGCCAGCTCATCCTACCAGGGGGTGGAGACTGAAGCTTTCTTT

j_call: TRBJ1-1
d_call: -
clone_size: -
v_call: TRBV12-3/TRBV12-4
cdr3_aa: CASTSSGVGEEAFF
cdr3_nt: TGTGCCAGCACCAGCTCAGGGGTGGGAGAGGAAGCTTTCTTT

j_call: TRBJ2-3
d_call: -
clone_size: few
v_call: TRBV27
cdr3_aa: CASSPRHLGTDTQYF
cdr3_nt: TGTGCCAGCAGTCCCCGCCATCTGGGAACAGATACGCAGTATTTT

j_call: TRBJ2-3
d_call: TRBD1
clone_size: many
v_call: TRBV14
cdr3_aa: CASSQDWNRGLTDTQYF
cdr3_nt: TGTGCCAGCAGCCAAGATTGGAACAGGGGCCTCACAGATACGCAGTATTTT

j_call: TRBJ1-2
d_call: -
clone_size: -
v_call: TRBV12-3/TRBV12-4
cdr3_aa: CASSPGLTNYGYTF
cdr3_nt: TGTGCCAGCAGTCCCGGACTGACTAACTATGGCTACACCTTC

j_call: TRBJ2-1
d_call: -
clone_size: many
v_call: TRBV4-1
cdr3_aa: CASSQDWRGSYNEQFF
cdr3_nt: TGCGCCAGCAGCCAAGACTGGCGGGGCTCCTACAATGAGCAGTTCTTC

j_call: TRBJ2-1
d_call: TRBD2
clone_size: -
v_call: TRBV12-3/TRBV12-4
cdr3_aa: CASTLGGGRRDEQFF
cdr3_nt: TGTGCCAGCACCCTGGGAGGCGGGAGGAGGGATGAGCAGTTCTTC

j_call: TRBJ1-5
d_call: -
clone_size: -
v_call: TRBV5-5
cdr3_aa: CASSRDHSQPQHF
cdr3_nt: TGTGCCAGCAGCCGGGACCATAGTCAGCCCCAGCATTTT

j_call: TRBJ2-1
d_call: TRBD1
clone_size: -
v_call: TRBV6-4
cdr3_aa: CASSQQGYNEQFF
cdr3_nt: TGTGCCAGCAGCCAACAGGGGTACAATGAGCAGTTCTTC

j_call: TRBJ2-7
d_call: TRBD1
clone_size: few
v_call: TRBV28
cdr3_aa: CASRAGTGTREQYF
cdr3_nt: TGTGCCAGCAGGGCCGGGACAGGGACACGCGAGCAGTACTTC

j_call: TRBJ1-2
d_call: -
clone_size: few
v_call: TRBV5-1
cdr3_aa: CASSPQTGQVYGYTF
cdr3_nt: TGCGCCAGCAGCCCCCAGACGGGGCAGGTCTATGGCTACACCTTC

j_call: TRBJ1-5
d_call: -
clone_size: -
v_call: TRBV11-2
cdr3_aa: CASSSNRASGPQHF
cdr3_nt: TGTGCCAGCAGCTCGAACAGGGCCTCCGGGCCCCAGCATTTT

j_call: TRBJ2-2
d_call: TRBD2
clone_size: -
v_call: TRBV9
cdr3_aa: CASSVAPRLAANTGELFF
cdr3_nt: TGTGCCAGCAGCGTTGCCCCGCGACTAGCGGCGAACACCGGGGAGCTGTTTTTT

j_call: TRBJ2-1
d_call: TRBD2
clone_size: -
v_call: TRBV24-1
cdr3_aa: CATKQAGDGDEQFF
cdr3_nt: TGTGCCACCAAGCAAGCGGGAGACGGGGATGAGCAGTTCTTC

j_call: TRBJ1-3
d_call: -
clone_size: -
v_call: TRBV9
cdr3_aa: CASSVAQGDGNTIYF
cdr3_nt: TGTGCCAGCAGCGTAGCTCAAGGGGATGGAAACACCATATATTTT

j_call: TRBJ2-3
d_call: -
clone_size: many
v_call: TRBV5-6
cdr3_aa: CASKVPEGTQYF
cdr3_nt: TGTGCCAGCAAGGTCCCCGAGGGTACGCAGTATTTT

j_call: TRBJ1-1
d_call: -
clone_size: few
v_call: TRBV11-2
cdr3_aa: CASSLVGSGTMNTEAFF
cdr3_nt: TGTGCCAGCAGCTTAGTGGGGTCAGGGACTATGAACACTGAAGCTTTCTTT

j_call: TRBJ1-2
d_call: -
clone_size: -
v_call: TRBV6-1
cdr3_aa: CASSEASPYGYTF
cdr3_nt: TGTGCCAGCAGTGAAGCCAGCCCCTATGGCTACACCTTC

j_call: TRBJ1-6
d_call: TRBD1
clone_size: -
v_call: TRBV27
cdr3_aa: CASSLKPPGQGNSPLHF
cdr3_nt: TGTGCCAGCAGTTTAAAGCCCCCCGGACAGGGGAATTCACCCCTCCACTTT

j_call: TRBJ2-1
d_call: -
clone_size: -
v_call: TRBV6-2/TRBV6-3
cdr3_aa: CASRSHLNYNEQFF
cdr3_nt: TGTGCCAGCCGTAGTCACCTTAACTACAATGAGCAGTTCTTC

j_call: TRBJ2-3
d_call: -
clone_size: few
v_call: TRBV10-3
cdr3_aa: CAISEFYSTDTQYF
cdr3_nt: TGTGCCATCAGTGAGTTTTACTCCACAGATACGCAGTATTTT

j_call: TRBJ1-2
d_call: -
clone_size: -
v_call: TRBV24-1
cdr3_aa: CATSDSGLVDGYTF
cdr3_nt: TGTGCCACCAGTGACTCGGGCCTGGTTGATGGCTACACCTTC

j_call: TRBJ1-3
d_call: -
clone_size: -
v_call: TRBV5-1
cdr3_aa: CASSEDRPTTNTIYF
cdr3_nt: TGCGCCAGCAGCGAAGACAGGCCTACAACGAACACCATATATTTT

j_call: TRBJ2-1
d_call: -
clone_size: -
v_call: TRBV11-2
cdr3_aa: CASTQGFSSYNEQFF
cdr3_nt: TGTGCCAGCACCCAGGGCTTCAGCTCCTACAATGAGCAGTTCTTC

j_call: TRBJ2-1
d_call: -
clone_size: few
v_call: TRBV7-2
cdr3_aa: CASSPRAVTYNEQFF
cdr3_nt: TGTGCCAGCAGCCCGAGGGCGGTTACCTACAATGAGCAGTTCTTC